This T cell receptor (beta chain) appears in the sequencing data of a study of CD8+CD57+ T cells in acquired aplastic anemia. Looking at the study overall: CD4+ and CD8+ cells, once sorted, gave DNA averaging approximately 3 ug. Notes on the study in general: No significant patient-versus-control difference appeared in CD8+ Simpson's diversity. Researchers report that fewer than 30 CD8+ CDR3 sequences appeared in both patients and controls.

Genomic DNA constituted the template upon which TCR beta VDJ and CDR3 profiling was performed. A single record per CDR3 protein comes from TCRdb applying MiXCR to the reads. This table has about 180,000 distinct CDR3 sequences, 48% appearing once. Sequencing involved patients with CD8+CD57+ cell expansion previously shown by flow cytometry. Every one of the patients had aplastic anemia (severe, acquired). The CDR3 is 14 residues long. With 1 base removed from V and 2 bases from J, the gap between germline ends came to 8 bases. Germline-derived CDR1 and CDR2 are LNHDA and SQIVND (reference sequence). Concerning this clonotype: Antigen specificity is unknown.

The specimen was sorted CD4+, CD8+, or CD8+CD57+ T cells (not recorded which) from PBMCs. The receptor's source is a human donor with aplastic anemia. The V and J genes are TRBV19 and TRBJ1-2; TRBD1 is a possible D gene (6 bases). The CDR3 loop reads CASSIGDTNYGYTF. The CDR3 DNA reads as TGTGCCAGTAGTATAGGGGACACAAACTATGGCTACACCTTC.